The T cell receptor beta chain described here comes from a study of blood T cell repertoires in COVID-19. Study at large: The United States, Italy and Spain were the sources of the acute and convalescent COVID-19 samples.

Libraries were prepared by immunoSEQ multiplex PCR; TCRdb keeps only in-frame clonotypes and omits some of them. The sample shows tens of thousands of clones, around 73% of them seen only once. What was sequenced was peripheral blood. This TCR was recovered from a man older than 75 with active or convalescent COVID-19.

CDR3 coding DNA: TGTGCCAGTAGTATAGGGAGGGGTGGAGATGAGCAGTTCTTC. Encoded protein: CASSIGRGGDEQFF. V and J are TRBV19 and TRBJ2-1; maybe TRBD2 (6 bases). The CDR3 sequence is 14 residues long. Trimming pared 1 base from V and 8 bases from J, leaving 12 bases between. CDR1 LNHDA and CDR2 SQIVND come from the germline V gene (reference sequence).